These 26 T cell receptor beta chains were all obtained from the same sample, sequenced in a study of blood T cell repertoires in COVID-19. The repertoire was sequenced with immunoSEQ multiplex PCR; TCRdb's copy has only in-frame clones and lacks some. The sample lists some 150,000 clones; 87% were seen once. Sequencing was carried out using PBMCs or T cells enriched from blood (not recorded which). Every receptor here comes from a human donor with acute COVID-19. The donor label of this sample is uncertain.

The V call is TRBV7-9, the J call TRBJ1-2; 8 nucleotides line up with TRBD1. The germline V gene encodes CDR1 SEHNR and CDR2 FQNEAQ (reference sequence). CDR3 size: 13 residues. Losses at the gene ends were 5 bases for V and 4 bases for J; bases not matched to a gene: 3. CDR3 loop: CASSGQGSYGYTF. Written as DNA, the CDR3 is TGTGCCAGCAGCGGACAGGGATCCTATGGCTACACCTTC.

The chain links TRBV30 to TRBJ2-4, with TRBD2 matching 11 bases. The CDR3 runs to 14 residues. The junction had 9 bases not matched to a gene; V was cut back by 5 bases and J by 9 bases. Germline V gene sequence: CDR1 GTSNPN, CDR2 SVGIG (reference sequence). The CDR3 here is CAWEPLAGGIIQYF. In DNA form, the CDR3 reads TGTGCCTGGGAACCTCTAGCGGGGGGAATCATTCAGTACTTC.

The rearrangement uses TRBV7-3 and TRBJ2-6; weak D call: TRBD2 (5 bases). Trimming removed 5 bases from V and 4 bases from J, with 15 bases in between. CDR3 length: 16 residues. CDR1 is SGHTA and CDR2 is FQGTGA in the germline V gene. The CDR3 bases are TGTGCCAGCAGCGAGGGAGACCAGGAGGGGGCCAACGTCCTGACTTTC. This sequence encodes CASSEGDQEGANVLTF.

The chain uses TRBV24-1 and TRBJ1-4; 7 positions match TRBD1. V shed 3 bases, J shed 4 bases, and the junction held 4 bases outside the gene matches. There are 15 residues in the CDR3. Germline V gene data show CDR1 as KGHDR and CDR2 as SFDVKD. This CDR3 is CATSDGGQSNEKLFF. Here the CDR3 DNA reads TGTGCCACCAGTGATGGGGGACAGAGTAATGAAAAACTGTTTTTT.

DNA for the CDR3: TGTGCCATCAGTAGACAGGGGGCAAACTATGGCTACACCTTC. This translates into CAISRQGANYGYTF. The gene calls are TRBV10-3 and TRBJ1-2; 10 nucleotides line up with TRBD1. Trimming cost V 5 bases and J 2 bases; bases outside gene matches: 2. CDR1 is ENHRY, CDR2 SYGVKD, per germline. There are 14 residues in the CDR3.

This chain joins TRBV7-9 and TRBJ1-1; no firm D call. CDR1 is SEHNR and CDR2 is FQNEAQ in the germline V gene (reference sequence). V was trimmed by 7 bases and J by 6 bases, leaving 12 bases between them. The CDR3 loop spans 12 amino acids. The CDR3 reads CASIQMHAEAFF. The CDR3 DNA sequence: TGTGCCAGCATCCAGATGCACGCTGAAGCTTTCTTT.

This chain links TRBV11-2 with TRBJ1-3, with 7 bases that match TRBD1. Germline CDR1 and CDR2: SGHAT and FQNNGV. The V segment lost 5 bases and the J segment 2 bases; nucleotides outside the gene matches: 3. The CDR3 is 14 amino acids. The CDR3 loop reads CASSQQGTGNTIYF. CDR3 DNA: TGTGCCAGCAGCCAACAGGGGACTGGAAACACCATATATTTT.

The chain has TRBV6-1 and TRBJ2-7; TRBD1 matches at 7 bases. The V and J ends lost 2 bases and 5 bases, in that order; junction bases with no gene match: 9. Germline CDR1 is MNHNS and CDR2 is SASEGT. This CDR3 comprises 15 residues. DNA for the CDR3: TGTGCCAGCAGTGAATCGACAGGGACGCGCCACGAGCAGTACTTC. Protein: CASSESTGTRHEQYF.

The chain links TRBV7-2 to TRBJ2-7; D may be TRBD2 (5 bases). This CDR3 has 17 residues. The germline V gene has CDR1 SGHTA and CDR2 FQGNSA. The V end lost 3 bases, the J end lost 5 bases, and 23 bases lay between the germline ends. The CDR3 DNA is TGTGCCAGCAGCTTCCGGACCCCCCGCCGGGCGAGGGACGAGCAGTACTTC. Its protein product is CASSFRTPRRARDEQYF.

The chain employs TRBV4-3 and TRBJ1-2; 7 bases match TRBD1. The trim removed 4 bases at V and 0 bases at J, leaving 5 bases unmatched. The CDR3 totals 15 residues. Germline loops: CDR1 LGHNA, CDR2 YSLEER. The chain's CDR3 is CASSRAQGANYGYTF. CDR3 DNA: TGCGCCAGCAGCCGAGCCCAGGGGGCTAACTATGGCTACACCTTC.

In this sample, this clone turned up once. The J gene is TRBJ2-7, the V gene TRBV5-1; TRBD2 might be the D (6 bases). The CDR3 covers 16 residues. V shed 0 bases and J shed 5 bases, with 18 bases lying between them. Germline-derived CDR1 and CDR2 are SGHRS and YFSETQ. In nucleotides, the CDR3 is TGCGCCAGCAGCTTGGTTGGAGGGGCCGTTGGCAACGAGCAGTACTTC. Its translation is CASSLVGGAVGNEQYF.

The chain has TRBV11-2 and TRBJ2-7; unclear D gene. The CDR3 is 11 amino acids. Trimming took off 4 bases at V and 6 bases at J, with 7 bases between the two ends. Per the germline V gene, CDR1 is SGHAT and CDR2 is FQNNGV. As DNA, the CDR3 is TGTGCCAGCAGCTCGACTCGCGAGCAGTACTTC. Protein sequence: CASSSTREQYF.

V gene TRBV3-1 (or the pseudogene TRBV3-2) combines with J gene TRBJ1-2; 9 nucleotides match TRBD1. Trimming cost V 4 bases and J 12 bases; bases outside gene matches: 9. Germline CDR1 LGHDT, CDR2 YNNKEL (reference sequence). The length of the CDR3 is 13 residues. The CDR3 is CASSPSGTGFHTF. The CDR3 DNA reads as TGTGCCAGCAGCCCCTCCGGGACAGGGTTCCACACCTTC.

This clone was seen a single time. The rearrangement joins TRBV7-8 to TRBJ1-1; D might be TRBD1 (5 bases). CDR1 is SGHVS and CDR2 is FQNEAQ in the germline V gene. With 4 bases removed from V and 8 bases from J, the gap between germline ends came to 20 bases. The CDR3 is 15 amino acids. For the CDR3, the DNA is TGTGCCAGCAGCTCCCGGGAGCCCCCGGGGACCGAAGCTTTCTTT. Protein sequence: CASSSREPPGTEAFF.

This rearrangement joins TRBV11-3 to TRBJ2-2, with 8 bases that match TRBD1. With 0 bases clipped from V and 9 bases from J, the junction kept 3 bases outside the gene matches. The CDR3 is 14 residues long. Germline V lookup: CDR1 SGHNT, CDR2 YENEEA. CDR3 amino acids: CASSLDRDRRELFF. The DNA for the CDR3 is TGTGCCAGCAGCTTAGATCGGGACAGGAGGGAGCTGTTTTTT.

The chain employs TRBV19 and TRBJ1-1; 7 bases line up with TRBD1. This CDR3 spans 13 amino acids. Looked up from germline, CDR1 is LNHDA and CDR2 is SQIVND (reference sequence). The trim removed 4 bases at V and 3 bases at J, leaving 2 bases unmatched. The CDR3 nucleotides are TGTGCCAGTAGTACCACAGGGGACACTGAAGCTTTCTTT. Translated, it gives CASSTTGDTEAFF.

The V gene is TRBV6-6, the J gene TRBJ1-3, with TRBD1 matching 7 bases. The V gene's germline CDR1 is MNHNY and CDR2 SVGAGI (reference sequence). There are 14 residues in the CDR3. Trimming removed 7 bases from V and 6 bases from J; junction bases left unmatched: 9. CDR3 region: CASKPGQNENTIYF. CDR3 nucleotides: TGTGCCAGCAAACCGGGACAGAACGAAAACACCATATATTTT.

This rearrangement joins TRBV30 to TRBJ1-2; 7 bases fit TRBD1. Germline lookup yields CDR1 GTSNPN and CDR2 SVGIG (reference sequence). Trimming removed 0 bases from V and 2 bases from J; junction bases left unmatched: 6. This CDR3 region has 15 residues. The CDR3 DNA reads TGTGCCTGGAGTGTTTTGACAGGGCTGAACTATGGCTACACCTTC. Translating gives CAWSVLTGLNYGYTF.

CDR3: CASSLVGRNEQYF. The CDR3 coding sequence is TGCGCCAGCAGCTTGGTAGGGAGGAACGAGCAGTACTTC. The chain uses TRBV5-1 and TRBJ2-7; D is perhaps TRBD2 (6 bases). Germline V lookup: CDR1 SGHRS, CDR2 YFSETQ. Trimming cost V 0 bases and J 5 bases, with 9 bases left between them. The CDR3 consists of 13 residues.

This clone occurred once. The rearrangement joins TRBV6-1 to TRBJ2-7; TRBD1 aligns across 7 bases. V shed 2 bases, J shed 3 bases, and the junction held 4 bases outside the gene matches. The germline CDR1 and CDR2 sequences are MNHNS and SASEGT. CDR3 size: 14 residues. The CDR3 nucleotides read TGTGCCAGCAGTGAACAGGGGGTGATCTACGAGCAGTACTTC. It codes for CASSEQGVIYEQYF.

The gene calls are TRBV18 and TRBJ2-4; D remains ambiguous. V gave up 3 bases and J gave up 5 bases, with 17 bases separating them. The CDR3 is 16 amino acids. Germline lookup yields CDR1 KGHSH and CDR2 LQKENI. The CDR3 loop reads CASSPYPIGAENIQYF. For the CDR3, the DNA is TGTGCCAGCTCACCGTACCCTATTGGTGCCGAAAACATTCAGTACTTC.

This clone has only one observation. Other DNA sequences within the sample encode an identical CDR3. This chain joins TRBV5-1 and TRBJ1-6; 9 nucleotides agree with TRBD1. In germline, CDR1 is SGHRS, CDR2 YFSETQ. The CDR3 totals 15 residues. The J segment lost 8 bases and the V segment lost 0 bases, leaving 3 bases of the junction unmatched. For the CDR3, the DNA is TGCGCCAGCAGCTTGGCGGGACAGGGTTATTCACCCCTCCACTTT. Its protein product is CASSLAGQGYSPLHF.

V is TRBV6-5 and J is TRBJ2-5, with D possibly being TRBD1 (6 bases). The CDR3 extends over 13 amino acids. V dropped 5 bases and J dropped 4 bases, with 11 bases sitting between them. The germline gives CDR1 MNHEY, CDR2 SVGAGI. The CDR3 bases are TGTGCCAGCAGTCCAACAGGGCGAGAGACCCAGTACTTC. Protein: CASSPTGRETQYF.

The chain recombines TRBV7-9 with TRBJ2-7; 7 positions match TRBD1. This CDR3 region has 16 residues. The trim removed 5 bases at V and 3 bases at J, leaving 13 bases unmatched. Germline V gene data show CDR1 as SEHNR and CDR2 as FQNEAQ (reference sequence). CDR3 DNA sequence: TGTGCCAGCAGCCCGCCTGGAGCCGGGACAGACTACGAGCAGTACTTC. Amino acid sequence: CASSPPGAGTDYEQYF.

This rearrangement joins TRBV4-1 to TRBJ1-1, with D perhaps TRBD1 (6 bases). V gave up 1 base and J gave up 1 base, with 13 bases separating them. CDR3 length: 16 residues. From germline, CDR1 is MGHRA and CDR2 YSYEKL. The CDR3 sequence: CASSQGRQAQNTEAFF. As DNA, the CDR3 is TGCGCCAGCAGCCAAGGTCGACAGGCTCAGAACACTGAAGCTTTCTTT.

The chain joins TRBV6-5 to TRBJ2-5; 10 nucleotides line up with TRBD1. CDR3 length: 16 amino acids. V shed 2 bases and J 5 bases; nucleotides not matched to a gene: 8. In germline, CDR1 is MNHEY, CDR2 SVGAGI. The CDR3 bases are TGTGCCAGCAGTTACAGGACAGGGGGTGGAGGGGAGACCCAGTACTTC. This translates into CASSYRTGGGGETQYF.